Listed here are 30 T cell receptor beta chains from one sample, sequenced in a study of shared clonotypes between healthy human individuals. Some clones are missing from TCRdb's copy, which holds only in-frame ones; the method was immunoSEQ multiplex PCR. The sample shows approximately 2.5 million clones, roughly 93% of them seen only once. The sample was naive CD4+ T cells from PBMCs. Subset noted: CD45RA+ positively selected. All receptors come from a man younger than 35 in good health. Some clones in this sample may be carry-over from other donors' samples.

The chain recombines TRBV4-2 with TRBJ2-2; the match to TRBD2 covers 7 bases. The V gene's germline CDR1 is LGHNA and CDR2 YNFKEQ. The length of the CDR3 is 15 residues. The ends lost 3 bases at V and 4 bases at J; junction bases unmatched: 5. The CDR3 here is CASSHAGVVTGELFF. The CDR3 nucleotides are TGTGCCAGCAGCCACGCGGGAGTGGTCACCGGGGAGCTGTTTTTT.

The gene calls are TRBV7-2 and TRBJ1-5; a possible D gene is TRBD1 (5 bases). Germline CDR1 SGHTA, CDR2 FQGNSA. Trimming pared 5 bases from V and 6 bases from J, leaving 14 bases between. This CDR3 is 14 amino acids long. The CDR3: CASSGRGSSQPQHF. The CDR3 nucleotides read TGTGCCAGCAGCGGAAGGGGTAGTAGTCAGCCCCAGCATTTT.

CDR3 bases: TGTGCCAGCAGCGCCGGACAGGGAAAGTATGGCTACACCTTC. This codes for CASSAGQGKYGYTF. The chain joins TRBV9 to TRBJ1-2, with 8 bases fitting TRBD1. Germline trimming cut 3 bases from V and 5 bases from J; bases unmatched to any gene: 6. The germline gives CDR1 SGDLS, CDR2 YYNGEE. This CDR3 region has 14 residues.

The gene calls are TRBV28 and TRBJ2-7; D possibly corresponds to TRBD2 (5 bases). This CDR3 contains 14 residues. Trimming removed 6 bases at V and 2 bases at J, with 14 bases between. In germline, CDR1 is MDHEN, CDR2 SYDVKM. As DNA, the CDR3 is TGTGCCAGCAGGGTATCCCAGGAGGCCTACGAGCAGTACTTC. Translating it yields CASRVSQEAYEQYF.

J is TRBJ2-3 and V is TRBV10-3, with TRBD2 identical over 16 bases. The V and J ends lost 6 bases and 1 base, in that order; junction bases with no gene match: 7. This CDR3 is 18 amino acids long. Looked up from germline, CDR1 is ENHRY and CDR2 is SYGVKD. CDR3 protein: CAISSGLAGGGGTDTQYF. DNA for the CDR3: TGTGCCATCAGCTCGGGACTAGCGGGAGGGGGCGGCACAGATACGCAGTATTTT.

This clone was recorded once. The sample has other DNA sequences that encode this CDR3 too. The chain employs TRBV28 and TRBJ1-4, with D tentatively TRBD1 (6 bases). The ends were cut back, 3 bases at V and 8 bases at J, with 13 bases in the middle. The CDR3 loop spans 14 amino acids. Germline CDR1 MDHEN, CDR2 SYDVKM. DNA for the CDR3: TGTGCCAGCAGTTTGGTGCGGGGGCGGGAAAAACTGTTTTTT. Its protein product is CASSLVRGREKLFF.

V gene TRBV5-1 combines with J gene TRBJ1-5; D ambiguous. This CDR3 has 17 residues. CDR1 and CDR2 (germline): SGHRS, YFSETQ. V lost 4 bases, J lost 4 bases, and 21 bases lay in between. CDR3 region: CASSLLVEVIRNQPQHF. CDR3 bases: TGCGCCAGCAGCCTGCTCGTTGAGGTAATACGGAATCAGCCCCAGCATTTT.

In regard to this clone: The same CDR3 also results from other DNA sequences found in this sample. The J gene is TRBJ2-7, the V gene TRBV7-3; TRBD2 agrees at 9 bases. This CDR3 region has 15 residues. V was clipped by 5 bases and J by 2 bases; unmatched bases: 7. Germline V gene lookup returns CDR1 SGHTA and CDR2 FQGTGA. The CDR3 here is CASSLGASGTYEQYF. CDR3 sequence (DNA): TGTGCCAGCAGCCTAGGGGCTAGCGGGACCTACGAGCAGTACTTC.

The chain is built from TRBV9 and TRBJ1-2, with TRBD1 as a possible D gene (5 bases). Deletions cut 3 bases from V and 8 bases from J, with 17 bases between. CDR1 is SGDLS and CDR2 is YYNGEE in the germline V gene. The CDR3 sequence is 14 residues long. This CDR3 reads CASSGRVVGVGYTF. As DNA, the CDR3 is TGTGCCAGCAGCGGCAGGGTTGTAGGTGTCGGCTACACCTTC.

V gene TRBV19 combines with J gene TRBJ1-2; D call uncertain. This CDR3 has 13 residues. V was trimmed by 2 bases and J by 5 bases, leaving 9 bases between them. From germline, CDR1 is LNHDA and CDR2 SQIVND (reference sequence). CDR3 region: CASSIWGTYGYTF. CDR3 DNA sequence: TGTGCCAGTAGTATATGGGGAACGTATGGCTACACCTTC. Full variable domain (remainder filled in from reference TRBV19 and TRBJ1-2): DGGITQSPKYLFRKEGQNVTLSCEQNLNHDAMYWYRQDPGQGLRLIYYSQIVNDFQKGDIAEGYSVSREKKESFPLTVTSAQKNPTAFYLCASSIWGTYGYTFGSGTRLTVV.

The rearrangement joins TRBV14 to TRBJ2-1; 7 bases are shared with TRBD2. This CDR3 is built from 17 residues. Looked up from germline, CDR1 is SGHDN and CDR2 is FVKESK. The junction had 10 bases not matched to a gene; V was cut back by 1 base and J by 4 bases. Written as DNA, the CDR3 is TGTGCCAGCAGCCAAGTTTCTAGGGCTAGCGGATACAATGAGCAGTTCTTC. Translated, it gives CASSQVSRASGYNEQFF.

The chain has TRBV28 and TRBJ2-2; 12 positions match TRBD2. CDR1 is MDHEN and CDR2 is SYDVKM in the germline V gene. This CDR3 has 18 residues. Germline trimming cut 6 bases from V and 0 bases from J; bases unmatched to any gene: 8. The CDR3 protein is CASSRGLAGSANTGELFF. The CDR3 nucleotides are TGTGCCAGCAGCCGTGGACTAGCGGGATCCGCGAACACCGGGGAGCTGTTTTTT.

The genes are TRBV6-6 and TRBJ1-3; 9 positions match TRBD1. The V and J ends lost 0 bases and 4 bases, in that order; junction bases with no gene match: 1. There are 15 residues in the CDR3. Germline values: CDR1 MNHNY, CDR2 SVGAGI (reference sequence). The CDR3 protein is CASSYSGTGGNTIYF. The CDR3 nucleotides read TGTGCCAGCAGTTACTCCGGGACAGGGGGAAACACCATATATTTT.

The chain carries TRBV6-5 and TRBJ1-2, with 7 bases lining up with TRBD1. V shed 2 bases and J 4 bases; nucleotides not matched to a gene: 10. Per the germline V gene, CDR1 is MNHEY and CDR2 is SVGAGI. The CDR3 contains 16 residues. CDR3 sequence reads: CASSYDVGTGAYGYTF. The CDR3 region has the DNA TGTGCCAGCAGTTACGACGTAGGAACAGGGGCCTATGGCTACACCTTC.

The chain combines TRBV4-2 with TRBJ1-6, with 9 bases fitting TRBD1. Germline V gene data show CDR1 as LGHNA and CDR2 as YNFKEQ. The CDR3 totals 17 residues. V was pared by 0 bases and J by 7 bases, with 7 bases of the junction left unmatched. In DNA form, the CDR3 reads TGTGCCAGCAGCCAAGAGCCGGACAGGGGTGAAAATTCACCCCTCCACTTT. Protein sequence: CASSQEPDRGENSPLHF.

The chain couples TRBV6-6 to TRBJ2-5, with 9 bases fitting TRBD1. The last part of the DNA fits TRBJ2-7 better; the J call may be wrong. CDR1 and CDR2 (germline): MNHNY, SVGAGI (reference sequence). The CDR3 is 14 amino acids. The CDR3 bases are TGTGCCAGCACCGTGGGACAGGGCCCCTACGAGCAGTACTTC. Its protein is CASTVGQGPYEQYF.

Remarks on this clone: In the same sample, other DNA sequences code for this CDR3. The chain is built from TRBV5-1 and TRBJ1-1; tentative D call: TRBD1 (5 bases). The CDR3 runs to 14 residues. The ends were cut back, 0 bases at V and 1 base at J, with 7 bases in the middle. Germline values: CDR1 SGHRS, CDR2 YFSETQ. In DNA, the CDR3 is TGCGCCAGCAGCTTGGAGGGGTGGAACACTGAAGCTTTCTTT. This sequence encodes CASSLEGWNTEAFF. The complete variable domain, with remaining parts taken from reference TRBV5-1 and TRBJ1-1, reads KAGVTQTPRYLIKTRGQQVTLSCSPISGHRSVSWYQQTPGQGLQFLFEYFSETQRNKGNFPGRFSGRQFSNSRSEMNVSTLELGDSALYLCASSLEGWNTEAFFGQGTRLTVV.

CDR3 nucleotides: TGTGCCAGCAGCCCCGGACTAGCGGCAGATACGCAGTATTTT. Translated: CASSPGLAADTQYF. This chain joins TRBV5-4 and TRBJ2-3, with 10 bases identical to TRBD2. Germline CDR1 and CDR2: SGHNT and YYREEE (reference sequence). J gave up 4 bases and V 4 bases, and 3 bases lay outside the gene matches. The CDR3 consists of 14 residues.

The V call is TRBV6-6, the J call TRBJ2-5; TRBD2 matches at 9 bases. V was pared by 6 bases and J by 3 bases, with 2 bases of the junction left unmatched. The CDR3 has 13 amino acids. The V gene's germline CDR1 is MNHNY and CDR2 SVGAGI (reference sequence). CDR3 loop: CASRTSGKETQYF. CDR3 in DNA: TGTGCCAGCAGGACTAGCGGAAAAGAGACCCAGTACTTC.

The chain carries TRBV18 and TRBJ2-5; 8 bases agree with TRBD1. The CDR3 is 16 amino acids. V trimming: 5 bases; J trimming: 2 bases; junction bases outside the gene matches: 10. CDR1 and CDR2 from the germline V gene are KGHSH and LQKENI. CDR3 DNA sequence: TGTGCCAGCTCAGAATATAATGGACAGGGACAAGAGACCCAGTACTTC. It specifies CASSEYNGQGQETQYF.

There are a few counts of this clone. Here the CDR3 reads CASSLWDTIYF. The CDR3 DNA reads as TGTGCCAGCAGTTTGTGGGACACCATATATTTT. V is TRBV28 and J is TRBJ1-3; no reliable D call. The CDR3 totals 11 residues. Germline V gene data show CDR1 as MDHEN and CDR2 as SYDVKM. Deletions cut 3 bases from V and 8 bases from J, with 5 bases between.

Details on this clone: Other DNA variants within this sample encode the same CDR3. This chain connects TRBV28 to TRBJ1-2, with 8 nucleotides matching TRBD1. CDR1 MDHEN and CDR2 SYDVKM come from the germline V gene. The V and J ends lost 1 base and 6 bases, in that order; junction bases with no gene match: 4. This CDR3 spans 14 amino acids. CDR3 sequence reads: CASSLSPGGDGYTF. The CDR3 DNA is TGTGCCAGCAGTTTATCCCCAGGGGGCGATGGCTACACCTTC.

V and J are TRBV28 and TRBJ2-7; 11 positions match TRBD2. Germline V gene data show CDR1 as MDHEN and CDR2 as SYDVKM. The CDR3 extends over 19 amino acids. V lost 2 bases to trimming and J lost 6 bases; unmatched junction nucleotides: 18. CDR3 nucleotide sequence: TGTGCCAGCAGTTTAAGCGGGGAGGGACTAGCGGAAAAAAGAGGCGAGCAGTACTTC. Residues: CASSLSGEGLAEKRGEQYF.

The chain has TRBV2 and TRBJ2-7, with TRBD1 identical over 11 bases. The CDR3 covers 15 residues. CDR1 is SNHLY and CDR2 is FYNNEI in the germline V gene. V was clipped by 4 bases and J by 6 bases; unmatched bases: 8. In DNA form, the CDR3 reads TGTGCCAGCAGTGTACTTGGGACAGGGGGAGGCGAGCAGTACTTC. Amino acid sequence: CASSVLGTGGGEQYF.

This clone has a handful of counts. The chain carries TRBV5-1 and TRBJ2-7, with TRBD2 identical over 10 bases. The CDR3 has 16 residues. Germline V gene sequence: CDR1 SGHRS, CDR2 YFSETQ. V shed 4 bases and J 4 bases; nucleotides not matched to a gene: 11. CDR3 in amino acids: CASSPTGLAVGYEQYF. CDR3 DNA sequence: TGCGCCAGCAGCCCAACCGGACTAGCGGTAGGGTACGAGCAGTACTTC.

With regard to this clone: This sample also contains other DNA sequences that code for the same CDR3. The V gene is TRBV27, the J gene TRBJ2-2, with unresolved D. This CDR3 spans 12 amino acids. Trimming cost V 5 bases and J 6 bases, with 7 bases left between them. Germline-derived CDR1 and CDR2 are MNHEY and SMNVEV (reference sequence). Written as DNA, the CDR3 is TGTGCCAGCAGTCTACAATCCGGGGAGCTGTTTTTT. Translating gives CASSLQSGELFF.

The chain links TRBV5-8 to TRBJ2-1, with TRBD1 matching over 11 bases. Germline trimming cut 4 bases from V and 4 bases from J; bases unmatched to any gene: 16. Germline V lookup: CDR1 SGHTS, CDR2 YDEGEE. The CDR3 has 19 residues. The CDR3 here is CASSGTRTGGSWGYNEQFF. The CDR3 nucleotides read TGTGCCAGCAGCGGTACTAGGACAGGGGGCAGTTGGGGTTACAATGAGCAGTTCTTC.

The chain uses TRBV28 and TRBJ2-2; tentatively, D is TRBD1 (6 bases). The CDR3 consists of 17 residues. The germline V gene encodes CDR1 MDHEN and CDR2 SYDVKM. Deletions cut 3 bases from V and 0 bases from J, with 14 bases between. CDR3 in amino acids: CASSFSAWTANTGELFF. As DNA, the CDR3 is TGTGCCAGCAGTTTTTCAGCTTGGACAGCGAACACCGGGGAGCTGTTTTTT.

The chain carries TRBV5-6 and TRBJ1-6; D ambiguous. Germline V gene data show CDR1 as SGHDT and CDR2 as YYEEEE. Trimming took off 1 base at V and 8 bases at J, with 4 bases between the two ends. This CDR3 comprises 12 residues. The DNA for the CDR3 is TGTGCCAGCAGCTTGTGGGATTCACCCCTCCACTTT. This sequence encodes CASSLWDSPLHF.

V is TRBV11-2 and J is TRBJ2-2; D is possibly TRBD2 (6 bases). The germline gives CDR1 SGHAT, CDR2 FQNNGV. Trimming removed 1 base at V and 3 bases at J, with 9 bases between. This CDR3 contains 15 residues. The CDR3 nucleotides read TGTGCCAGCAGCTTAGTTTTAGCGGACACCGGGGAGCTGTTTTTT. This encodes CASSLVLADTGELFF.